Following are 28 T cell receptor beta chains from one sample sequenced in a study of blood T cells in healthy people across ages. It was with a sample-barcoded 5' primer and a J-beta primer mix that a second PCR of roughly 6 to 12 cycles was run. From the 5' RACE reads, TCRdb called clonotypes with MiXCR, one entry per CDR3 protein. The repertoire has 550,000 to 750,000 distinct CDR3 sequences, around 20% of them found once; the top ten carry approximately 3.6%. The sample consisted of blood. These TCRs come from a man in his 70s in good health.

The chain joins TRBV20-1 to TRBJ2-7, with 8 positions matching TRBD2. The CDR3 contains 15 residues. V lost 6 bases, J lost 2 bases, and 12 bases stayed unmatched. Germline V gives CDR1 DFQATT, CDR2 SNEGSKA (reference sequence). CDR3 in amino acids: CSALVAGLVTYEQYF. In DNA form, the CDR3 reads TGCAGTGCCTTAGTAGCGGGGCTGGTTACCTACGAGCAGTACTTC.

The chain carries TRBV20-1 and TRBJ2-7; tentatively, D is TRBD2 (6 bases). The CDR3 loop spans 15 amino acids. Germline lookup yields CDR1 DFQATT and CDR2 SNEGSKA (reference sequence). Trimming removed 3 bases at V and 0 bases at J, with 15 bases between. CDR3 coding DNA: TGCAGTGCTAGTCGTAGCGGATCTAGCTCCTACGAGCAGTACTTC. The encoded protein is CSASRSGSSSYEQYF.

A few counts support this clonotype. The rearrangement uses TRBV6-6 and TRBJ2-1; 13 bases fit TRBD2. Germline lookup yields CDR1 MNHNY and CDR2 SVGAGI (reference sequence). This CDR3 region has 16 residues. V shed 2 bases and J 3 bases; nucleotides not matched to a gene: 1. Here the CDR3 reads CASSYRTSGSYNEQFF. As DNA, the CDR3 is TGTGCCAGCAGTTACCGGACTAGCGGGAGCTACAATGAGCAGTTCTTC.

The V call is TRBV7-9, the J call TRBJ2-5; 11 bases are a match to TRBD1. Germline loops: CDR1 SEHNR, CDR2 FQNEAQ (reference sequence). The CDR3 consists of 15 residues. Losses at the gene ends were 8 bases for V and 1 base for J; bases not matched to a gene: 6. Here the CDR3 DNA reads TGTGCCAGCCTCCCAGGGACAGGGGGCCAAGAGACCCAGTACTTC. Residues: CASLPGTGGQETQYF.

This rearrangement joins TRBV5-1 to TRBJ2-1, with 11 bases aligning to TRBD2. CDR1 is SGHRS, CDR2 YFSETQ, per germline. The CDR3 contains 16 residues. The trim removed 4 bases at V and 6 bases at J, leaving 9 bases unmatched. For the CDR3, the DNA is TGCGCCAGCAGCCCCCTAGCGGGGGGCATCCCCAATGAGCAGTTCTTC. Its translation is CASSPLAGGIPNEQFF.

The V gene is TRBV28, the J gene TRBJ1-6; TRBD1 is a possible D gene (5 bases). V was clipped by 7 bases and J by 9 bases, with 13 bases between them. CDR1 and CDR2 (germline): MDHEN, SYDVKM. The CDR3 is made up of 13 amino acids. The DNA for the CDR3 is TGTGCCAGCAAAGCAGGGATCGGTTCACCCCTCCACTTT. Protein sequence: CASKAGIGSPLHF.

Only a few counts were recorded for this clonotype. The V and J genes are TRBV7-2 and TRBJ1-5; the D gene is possibly TRBD1 (5 bases). Germline V gene lookup returns CDR1 SGHTA and CDR2 FQGNSA. V lost 4 bases and J 9 bases, leaving 16 bases between the germline ends. The CDR3 runs 14 residues. CDR3 loop: CASSSPGGYGPQHF. The CDR3 region has the DNA TGTGCCAGCAGCTCCCCCGGGGGTTATGGGCCCCAGCATTTT.

The chain joins TRBV20-1 to TRBJ2-1, with 8 bases aligning to TRBD1. This CDR3 comprises 15 residues. The V segment lost 0 bases and the J segment 6 bases; nucleotides outside the gene matches: 7. Per the germline V gene, CDR1 is DFQATT and CDR2 is SNEGSKA (reference sequence). The DNA of the CDR3 is TGCAGTGCTAGAGACGGGGACAGGTCGGGCAATGAGCAGTTCTTC. It codes for CSARDGDRSGNEQFF.

This clonotype was observed many times. The CDR3 region is CASSTNGQGGETQYF. CDR3 coding DNA: TGCGCCAGCAGCACCAACGGACAGGGAGGCGAGACCCAGTACTTC. The V and J genes are TRBV5-1 and TRBJ2-5, with TRBD1 matching over 8 bases. The CDR3 consists of 15 residues. The germline V gene has CDR1 SGHRS and CDR2 YFSETQ. V gave up 4 bases and J gave up 5 bases; unmatched junction bases: 10.

A note on this clonotype: A junction boundary mismatches the germline segment, possibly from a read error. This rearrangement joins TRBV20-1 to TRBJ2-5; possible D gene TRBD2, 5 bases. Germline V gene lookup returns CDR1 DFQATT and CDR2 SNEGSKA (reference sequence). The CDR3 runs to 14 residues. CDR3 amino acids: CSTRDLEEQETQYF. The CDR3, as DNA: TGCAGTACTAGAGATCTCGAGGAACAAGAGACCCAGTACTTC.

The chain carries TRBV20-1 and TRBJ2-7; 8 nucleotides match TRBD2. The trim removed 4 bases at V and 0 bases at J, leaving 8 bases unmatched. In germline, CDR1 is DFQATT, CDR2 SNEGSKA (reference sequence). The CDR3 sequence is 15 residues long. The CDR3 protein is CSAMVGSGSSYEQYF. The CDR3 DNA is TGCAGTGCTATGGTTGGGAGCGGGAGCTCCTACGAGCAGTACTTC.

This clonotype came up many times. The rearrangement links TRBV12-3 or TRBV12-4 to TRBJ2-3; 9 nucleotides align to TRBD2. V shed 7 bases and J 6 bases; nucleotides not matched to a gene: 11. The CDR3 is 15 residues long. This chain's CDR3 is CASTLGGRARDTQYF. The DNA for the CDR3 is TGTGCCAGCACCTTGGGCGGGAGGGCGCGGGATACGCAGTATTTT.

This clonotype showed up just a few times. The chain combines TRBV20-1 with TRBJ2-5; D uncertain. The J call may not be correct, given that the DNA end is closer to TRBJ2-1. The CDR3 extends over 13 amino acids. Per the germline V gene, CDR1 is DFQATT and CDR2 is SNEGSKA (reference sequence). CDR3 nucleotides: TGCAGTGCTAGAGATCTATTGCCTAGGGAGCAGTTCTTC. This codes for CSARDLLPREQFF.

Turning to this clonotype: This may be a read error: a much more frequent sequence differs by one nucleotide. This chain connects TRBV20-1 to TRBJ2-1; no clear D. Germline loops: CDR1 DFQATT, CDR2 SNEGSKA (reference sequence). The CDR3 is 15 residues long. CDR3: CSASGETISYNGQFF. In DNA, the CDR3 is TGCAGTGCTAGCGGAGAAACTATCTCTTATAATGGGCAGTTCTTC.

This clonotype has a handful of counts. This sequence joins TRBV4-1 and TRBJ1-2; unclear D gene. This CDR3 is built from 13 residues. Germline V CDR1 and CDR2: MGHRA, YSYEKL. The V and J ends lost 1 base and 3 bases respectively, with 6 bases between them. CDR3 sequence reads: CASSQVQDYGYTF. CDR3 nucleotide sequence: TGCGCCAGCAGCCAAGTCCAGGACTATGGCTACACCTTC.

This clonotype was counted only a few times. The CDR3 loop is CASSTRQGDGYTF. The CDR3 nucleotides are TGTGCCAGCAGCACTCGACAGGGTGACGGCTACACCTTC. The chain joins TRBV3-1 to TRBJ1-2; the match to TRBD1 covers 7 bases. Trimming removed 5 bases from V and 8 bases from J; junction bases left unmatched: 8. From germline, CDR1 is LGHDT and CDR2 YNNKEL (reference sequence). The CDR3 sequence is 13 residues long.

For the CDR3, the DNA is TGTGCCACCAGCAGATTGACCACCTACGAGCAGTACTTC. It translates to CATSRLTTYEQYF. The V gene is TRBV15, the J gene TRBJ2-7; no reliable D call. The V gene's germline CDR1 is LNHNV and CDR2 YYDKDF (reference sequence). This CDR3 has 13 amino acids. V shed 2 bases and J shed 2 bases, with 7 bases lying between them.

There are many counts of this clonotype. The V gene is TRBV6-6, the J gene TRBJ2-4; possibly TRBD1 or TRBD2 for D (5 bases each). The germline V and J ends were trimmed by 0 bases and 0 bases, with 9 bases remaining between them. There are 16 residues in the CDR3. Germline V gene data show CDR1 as MNHNY and CDR2 as SVGAGI (reference sequence). CDR3 bases: TGTGCCAGCAGTTACTCGGGGGAGTTAGCCAAAAACATTCAGTACTTC. Its protein product is CASSYSGELAKNIQYF.

This clonotype appeared a few times. The chain carries TRBV6-2 or TRBV6-3 and TRBJ2-5, with 7 bases fitting TRBD2. The CDR3 has 15 amino acids. Per the germline V gene, CDR1 is MNHEY and CDR2 is SVGEGT. The V segment lost 0 bases and the J segment 0 bases; nucleotides outside the gene matches: 1. CDR3 coding DNA: TGTGCCAGCAGTTACTCCACTAGCGACCAAGAGACCCAGTACTTC. This codes for CASSYSTSDQETQYF.

Concerning this clonotype: One junction end disagrees with the germline gene, perhaps due to a read error. V gene TRBV20-1 combines with J gene TRBJ2-5; D remains ambiguous. The DNA end favors TRBJ2-1, so the J call may be wrong. Germline V gene sequence: CDR1 DFQATT, CDR2 SNEGSKA (reference sequence). The CDR3 has 16 amino acids. The CDR3 nucleotides are TGCAGTGCTCGTTTGATCCGTCCCAAAAGCTACAATGGGCAGTTCTTC. Amino acids: CSARLIRPKSYNGQFF.

This clonotype appeared a few times. V is TRBV29-1 and J is TRBJ2-5, with 7 bases that match TRBD1. Per germline, CDR1 SQVTM and CDR2 ANQGSEA. The trim removed 6 bases at V and 0 bases at J, leaving 7 bases unmatched. This CDR3 is built from 14 residues. CDR3 in DNA: TGCAGCGTACACAGGGGATCGTACCAAGAGACCCAGTACTTC. Translation: CSVHRGSYQETQYF.

This clonotype turned up a few times. The chain joins TRBV12-3 or TRBV12-4 to TRBJ1-1; D not certain. The V gene lost 1 base and the J gene lost 1 base, with 10 bases spanning the gap. The CDR3 is 15 residues long. The CDR3 region is CASSLGSFGNTEAFF. As DNA, the CDR3 is TGTGCCAGCAGTTTAGGGTCCTTCGGGAACACTGAAGCTTTCTTT.

The chain carries TRBV29-1 and TRBJ2-7, with 8 bases identical to TRBD2. Looked up from germline, CDR1 is SQVTM and CDR2 is ANQGSEA. V shed 6 bases and J 3 bases; nucleotides not matched to a gene: 7. The CDR3 consists of 13 residues. The chain's CDR3 is CSVALADLYEQYF. The CDR3 bases are TGCAGCGTCGCACTAGCGGACCTCTACGAGCAGTACTTC.

This chain links TRBV12-3 or TRBV12-4 with TRBJ1-2, with D unresolved. The CDR3 consists of 12 residues. V lost 5 bases, J lost 8 bases, and 12 bases lay in between. As DNA, the CDR3 is TGTGCCAGCAGTCCGACGTTCTTCGGCTACACCTTC. This gives the protein CASSPTFFGYTF.

In its sample, this clonotype was seen a few times. V is TRBV2 and J is TRBJ2-1; 14 nucleotides match TRBD2. This CDR3 region has 13 residues. The germline CDR1 and CDR2 sequences are SNHLY and FYNNEI. V gave up 6 bases and J gave up 10 bases; unmatched junction bases: 2. CDR3 loop: CASRRTSGREQFF. For the CDR3, the DNA is TGTGCCAGCAGGAGGACTAGCGGGAGGGAGCAGTTCTTC.

This clonotype was seen at least ten times. The rearrangement joins TRBV11-2 to TRBJ2-7, with 11 bases matching TRBD2. With 4 bases clipped from V and 6 bases from J, the junction kept 11 bases outside the gene matches. The CDR3 totals 16 residues. CDR1 is SGHAT and CDR2 is FQNNGV in the germline V gene. The CDR3: CASSSQIAGGPVEQYF. The CDR3 region has the DNA TGTGCCAGCAGCTCGCAGATAGCGGGAGGGCCGGTCGAGCAGTACTTC.

This clonotype was counted between two and nine times. The chain has TRBV30 and TRBJ2-3, with 7 nucleotides matching TRBD2. This CDR3 has 15 residues. V gave up 3 bases and J gave up 4 bases; unmatched junction bases: 10. Per the germline V gene, CDR1 is GTSNPN and CDR2 is SVGIG (reference sequence). The CDR3 bases are TGTGCCTGGAGAGCCGGGACTACAAAACCAGATACGCAGTATTTT. It encodes CAWRAGTTKPDTQYF.

The rearrangement links TRBV20-1 to TRBJ2-7; no definite D call. Germline CDR1 reads DFQATT; CDR2 reads SNEGSKA (reference sequence). The CDR3 has 13 residues. Trimming shortened V by 4 bases and J by 5 bases, and 15 bases separated the two germline ends. CDR3 DNA sequence: TGCAGTGCTATGGGGATGGGTATCCACGAGCAGTACTTC. It yields the protein CSAMGMGIHEQYF.